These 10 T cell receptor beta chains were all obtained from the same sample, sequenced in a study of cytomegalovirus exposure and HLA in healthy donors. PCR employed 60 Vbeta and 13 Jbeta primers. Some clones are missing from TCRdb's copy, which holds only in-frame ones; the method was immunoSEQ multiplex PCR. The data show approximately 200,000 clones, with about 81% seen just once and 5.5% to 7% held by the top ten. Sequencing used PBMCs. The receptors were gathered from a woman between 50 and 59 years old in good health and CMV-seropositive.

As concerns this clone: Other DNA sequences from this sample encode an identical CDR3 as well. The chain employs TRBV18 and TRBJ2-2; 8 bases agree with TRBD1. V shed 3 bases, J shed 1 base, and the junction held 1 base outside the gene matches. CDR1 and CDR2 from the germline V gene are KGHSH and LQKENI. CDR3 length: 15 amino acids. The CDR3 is CASSPGQGNTGELFF. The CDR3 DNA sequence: TGTGCCAGCTCACCCGGACAGGGGAACACCGGGGAGCTGTTTTTT.

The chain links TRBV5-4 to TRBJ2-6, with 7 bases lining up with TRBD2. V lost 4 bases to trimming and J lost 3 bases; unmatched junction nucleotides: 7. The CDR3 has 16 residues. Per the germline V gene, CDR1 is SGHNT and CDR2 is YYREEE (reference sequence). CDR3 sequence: CASSPNSGVGANVLTF. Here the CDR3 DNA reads TGTGCCAGCAGCCCGAACAGCGGGGTTGGGGCCAACGTCCTGACTTTC.

Written as DNA, the CDR3 is TGTGCCAGCAGCCGGCCCGGGGACACCTCCTACGAGCAGTACTTC. Translated: CASSRPGDTSYEQYF. The chain has TRBV5-4 and TRBJ2-7; D perhaps matches TRBD1 (6 bases). The germline V gene encodes CDR1 SGHNT and CDR2 YYREEE (reference sequence). Trimming removed 4 bases at V and 0 bases at J, with 14 bases between. This CDR3 is built from 15 residues.

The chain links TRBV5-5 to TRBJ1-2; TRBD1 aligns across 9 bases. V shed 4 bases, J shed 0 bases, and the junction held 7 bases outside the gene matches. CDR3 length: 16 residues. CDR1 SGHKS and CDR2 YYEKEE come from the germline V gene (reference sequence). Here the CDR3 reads CASSLGQGKSNYGYTF. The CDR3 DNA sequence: TGTGCCAGCAGCCTTGGACAGGGGAAGTCTAACTATGGCTACACCTTC. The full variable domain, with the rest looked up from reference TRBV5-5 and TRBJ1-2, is DAGVTQSPTHLIKTRGQQVTLRCSPISGHKSVSWYQQVLGQGPQFIFQYYEKEERGRGNFPDRFSARQFPNYSSELNVNALLLGDSALYLCASSLGQGKSNYGYTFGSGTRLTVV.

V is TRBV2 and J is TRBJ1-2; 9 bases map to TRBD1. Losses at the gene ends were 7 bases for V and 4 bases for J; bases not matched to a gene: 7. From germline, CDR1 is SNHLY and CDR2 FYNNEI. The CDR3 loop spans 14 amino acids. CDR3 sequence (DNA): TGTGCCAGCACCCCGGGACAGGGTTTCTATGGCTACACCTTC. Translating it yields CASTPGQGFYGYTF.

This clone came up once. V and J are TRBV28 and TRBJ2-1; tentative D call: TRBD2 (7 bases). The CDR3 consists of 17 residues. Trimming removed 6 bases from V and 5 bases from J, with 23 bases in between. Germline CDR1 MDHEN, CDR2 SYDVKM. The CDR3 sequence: CASSYSAGAPRDNEQFF. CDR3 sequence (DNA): TGTGCCAGCAGCTATTCGGCGGGGGCCCCCCGTGACAATGAGCAGTTCTTC. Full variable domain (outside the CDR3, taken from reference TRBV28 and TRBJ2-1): DVKVTQSSRYLVKRTGEKVFLECVQDMDHENMFWYRQDPGLGLRLIYFSYDVKMKEKGDIPEGYSVSREKKERFSLILESASTNQTSMYLCASSYSAGAPRDNEQFFGPGTRLTVL.

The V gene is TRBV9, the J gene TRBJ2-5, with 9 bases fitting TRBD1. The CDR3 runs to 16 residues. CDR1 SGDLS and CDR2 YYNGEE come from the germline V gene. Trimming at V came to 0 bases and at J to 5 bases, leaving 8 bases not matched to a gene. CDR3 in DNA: TGTGCCAGCAGCGTAGACGGGACAGGGTCAAGGGAGACCCAGTACTTC. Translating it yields CASSVDGTGSRETQYF.

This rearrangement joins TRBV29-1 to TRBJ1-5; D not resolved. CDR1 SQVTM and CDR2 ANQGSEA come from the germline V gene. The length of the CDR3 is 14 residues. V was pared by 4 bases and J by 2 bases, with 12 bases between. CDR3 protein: CSVGEGMGNQPQHF. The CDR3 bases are TGCAGCGTTGGGGAGGGAATGGGCAATCAGCCCCAGCATTTT.

CDR3 coding DNA: TGTGCCAGCAGCTTGGATATGCAGGGAGGGGAGACCCAGTACTTC. It translates to CASSLDMQGGETQYF. This chain uses TRBV5-4 with TRBJ2-5; 7 bases match TRBD2. The CDR3 sequence is 15 residues long. Unmatched junction bases numbered 7, after V lost 0 bases and J lost 5 bases. CDR1 and CDR2 from the germline V gene are SGHNT and YYREEE (reference sequence).

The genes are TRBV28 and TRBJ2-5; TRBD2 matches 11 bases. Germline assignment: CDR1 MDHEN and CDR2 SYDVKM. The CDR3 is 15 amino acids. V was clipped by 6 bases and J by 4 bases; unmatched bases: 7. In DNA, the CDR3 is TGTGCCAGCAGAATAACTAGCGGGAGATCAGAGACCCAGTACTTC. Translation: CASRITSGRSETQYF.